These 30 T cell receptor beta chains came from one sample sequenced in a study of blood T cell repertoires in COVID-19. TCRdb keeps only in-frame clones here, not all; method: immunoSEQ multiplex PCR. The table has 250,000 to 350,000 clones, around 87% seen once. Sequenced: peripheral blood. Every receptor here comes from a woman between 45 and 65 years old who had recovered from COVID-19.

This sequence joins TRBV28 and TRBJ2-7; 11 bases map to TRBD2. V lost 5 bases, J lost 2 bases, and 17 bases stayed unmatched. This CDR3 has 19 amino acids. Germline V gene data show CDR1 as MDHEN and CDR2 as SYDVKM. CDR3 bases: TGTGCCAGCAGTCCCCTCCCCGGGACTAGCGGACGCTCCACCTACGAGCAGTACTTC. Translated, it gives CASSPLPGTSGRSTYEQYF. Full variable domain (missing parts from reference TRBV28 and TRBJ2-7): DVKVTQSSRYLVKRTGEKVFLECVQDMDHENMFWYRQDPGLGLRLIYFSYDVKMKEKGDIPEGYSVSREKKERFSLILESASTNQTSMYLCASSPLPGTSGRSTYEQYFGPGTRLTVT.

The chain joins TRBV4-2 to TRBJ1-2; no reliable D call. The CDR3 loop spans 13 amino acids. V lost 1 base and J lost 8, with 11 bases in between. Germline loops: CDR1 LGHNA, CDR2 YNFKEQ. CDR3 sequence (DNA): TGTGCCAGCAGCCAAGTCTTCCGGTTGGGCTACACCTTC. Encoded protein: CASSQVFRLGYTF.

The V gene is TRBV3-1 (or the pseudogene TRBV3-2), the J gene TRBJ1-2; tentatively, D is TRBD1 (6 bases). Germline V gene data show CDR1 as LGHDT and CDR2 as YNNKEL (reference sequence). Trimming left V 6 bases short and J 4 bases short, with 12 bases between. This CDR3 spans 13 amino acids. The CDR3 DNA is TGTGCCAGCAGTCGGACAGAGACCTATGGCTACACCTTC. Translating gives CASSRTETYGYTF.

The chain has TRBV30 and TRBJ2-5; perhaps TRBD1 as D (8 bases). Germline V gives CDR1 GTSNPN, CDR2 SVGIG (reference sequence). Trimming removed 1 base from V and 5 bases from J, with 23 bases in between. The CDR3 is made up of 17 amino acids. CDR3 bases: TGTGCCTGGAGTGAACAGGGGGGGACTGGTATTCGGGAGACCCAGTACTTC. Translating it yields CAWSEQGGTGIRETQYF.

This clone came up a few times. The gene calls are TRBV4-2 and TRBJ1-1; possible D gene TRBD1, 5 bases. Trimming took off 4 bases at V and 6 bases at J, with 15 bases between the two ends. CDR1 and CDR2 from the germline V gene are LGHNA and YNFKEQ. This CDR3 comprises 14 residues. The CDR3, as DNA: TGTGCCAGCAGCCGATTCACAGGTTTATCTGAAGCTTTCTTT. The encoded protein is CASSRFTGLSEAFF.

V is TRBV28 and J is TRBJ1-2; D not certain. This CDR3 is 14 amino acids long. Germline V gives CDR1 MDHEN, CDR2 SYDVKM. Trimming removed 2 bases at V and 1 base at J, with 8 bases between. The CDR3 loop reads CASSLDTRNYGYTF. The CDR3 DNA follows: TGTGCCAGCAGTTTAGACACGCGTAACTATGGCTACACCTTC.

V and J are TRBV5-1 and TRBJ2-2; TRBD2 aligns across 9 bases. V lost 0 bases, J lost 7 bases, and 7 bases stayed unmatched. Germline values: CDR1 SGHRS, CDR2 YFSETQ. The CDR3 extends over 16 amino acids. This CDR3 is CASSLEGSGSYGELFF. CDR3 DNA: TGCGCCAGCAGCTTGGAGGGTAGCGGGAGTTACGGGGAGCTGTTTTTT.

This CDR3 is CASSFGGFVETQYF. The CDR3 nucleotides read TGTGCCAGCAGTTTCGGGGGGTTTGTGGAGACCCAGTACTTC. The V call is TRBV27, the J call TRBJ2-5; 7 bases agree with TRBD2. The germline CDR1 and CDR2 sequences are MNHEY and SMNVEV (reference sequence). This CDR3 contains 14 residues. V was clipped by 3 bases and J by 5 bases; unmatched bases: 6.

The chain recombines TRBV6-5 with TRBJ1-6; D is undetermined. Trimming shortened V by 2 bases and J by 6 bases, and 11 bases separated the two germline ends. The CDR3 is made up of 15 amino acids. The germline CDR1 and CDR2 sequences are MNHEY and SVGAGI. The CDR3 reads CASSYGSGANSPLHF. CDR3 bases: TGTGCCAGCAGTTACGGGTCAGGTGCTAATTCACCCCTCCACTTT.

This chain links TRBV28 with TRBJ1-1; TRBD1 matches at 8 bases. J gave up 0 bases and V 7 bases, and 7 bases lay outside the gene matches. Germline CDR1 MDHEN, CDR2 SYDVKM. The CDR3 has 15 amino acids. CDR3 nucleotides: TGTGCCAGCAAGAGGACAGGGAGAATGAACACTGAAGCTTTCTTT. Translating gives CASKRTGRMNTEAFF.

CDR3 in DNA: TGTGCCAGCAGATTTCAGGGGGATGAGTCACCCCTCCACTTT. Protein product: CASRFQGDESPLHF. The chain carries TRBV5-4 and TRBJ1-6, with 7 bases identical to TRBD1. Germline V gene lookup returns CDR1 SGHNT and CDR2 YYREEE (reference sequence). V shed 5 bases, J shed 10 bases, and the junction held 9 bases outside the gene matches. This CDR3 contains 14 residues.

CDR3 coding DNA: TGCGCCAGCAGCCAAGATACTAGCGGGGGAGCCTACAATGAGCAGTTCTTC. Translated: CASSQDTSGGAYNEQFF. This chain links TRBV4-3 with TRBJ2-1; 11 bases fit TRBD2. The CDR3 length is 17 residues. Germline CDR1 is LGHNA and CDR2 is YSLEER. With V trimmed by 0 bases and J by 2 bases, 3 bases remained unmatched.

This chain joins TRBV6-5 and TRBJ1-5, with TRBD1 identical over 9 bases. This CDR3 is built from 12 residues. J lost 6 bases, V lost 7 bases, and 1 base had no gene match. Germline loops: CDR1 MNHEY, CDR2 SVGAGI. CDR3 in amino acids: CASTTGGQPQHF. The DNA for the CDR3 is TGTGCCAGCACGACAGGGGGTCAGCCCCAGCATTTT.

The V gene is TRBV5-4, the J gene TRBJ2-5, with D perhaps matching TRBD1 (7 bases). V dropped 5 bases and J dropped 5 bases, with 16 bases sitting between them. The CDR3 extends over 14 amino acids. Germline-derived CDR1 and CDR2 are SGHNT and YYREEE (reference sequence). This CDR3 is CASRQQGGWETQYF. The CDR3 bases are TGTGCCAGCAGACAGCAGGGGGGTTGGGAGACCCAGTACTTC.

This chain connects TRBV5-1 to TRBJ2-7, with D hard to call. Germline CDR1 SGHRS, CDR2 YFSETQ. The CDR3 loop spans 13 amino acids. V lost 4 bases and J lost 0, with 8 bases in between. CDR3 residues: CASSISSSYEQYF. CDR3 coding DNA: TGCGCCAGCAGCATTAGCAGCTCCTACGAGCAGTACTTC.

This sequence joins TRBV28 and TRBJ1-2, with a possible D match to TRBD1 (6 bases). This CDR3 is built from 12 residues. Germline V lookup: CDR1 MDHEN, CDR2 SYDVKM. V was pared by 6 bases and J by 8 bases, with 13 bases between. This chain's CDR3 is CASSLAGVGYTF. DNA for the CDR3: TGTGCCAGCAGCTTGGCAGGGGTCGGCTACACCTTC.

The chain links TRBV15 to TRBJ2-3; 8 bases match TRBD2. CDR1 LNHNV and CDR2 YYDKDF come from the germline V gene (reference sequence). V shed 1 base and J 0 bases; nucleotides not matched to a gene: 9. The CDR3 consists of 18 residues. The CDR3 is CATSRGGATSASTDTQYF. Written as DNA, the CDR3 is TGTGCCACCAGCAGAGGAGGGGCGACTAGCGCAAGCACAGATACGCAGTATTTT.

The CDR3 DNA follows: TGTGCCAGCAGCTTAGTTCCGAGTTATAGCAATCAGCCCCAGCATTTT. It yields the protein CASSLVPSYSNQPQHF. The chain employs TRBV7-2 and TRBJ1-5; the D is unclear. CDR1 is SGHTA and CDR2 is FQGNSA in the germline V gene. The CDR3 extends over 16 amino acids. The V end lost 1 base, the J end lost 0 bases, and 10 bases lay between the germline ends.

The CDR3 region is CASSIRQGGYEQYF. The CDR3 nucleotides are TGTGCCAGTAGTATACGACAGGGGGGCTACGAGCAGTACTTC. The genes are TRBV19 and TRBJ2-7; TRBD1 matches at 9 bases. The CDR3 sequence is 14 residues long. From germline, CDR1 is LNHDA and CDR2 SQIVND (reference sequence). V was pared by 2 bases and J by 3 bases, with 2 bases of the junction left unmatched.

In its sample, this clone was seen a few times. The CDR3 protein is CASSQVGQGSYEQYF. The CDR3 DNA sequence: TGCGCCAGCAGCCAAGTGGGCCAGGGATCCTACGAGCAGTACTTC. J is TRBJ2-7 and V is TRBV4-1; TRBD1 is a possible D gene (5 bases). Trimming removed 1 base at V and 1 base at J, with 11 bases between. The CDR3 runs to 15 residues. The V gene's germline CDR1 is MGHRA and CDR2 YSYEKL.

The chain joins TRBV7-3 to TRBJ2-1, with 7 bases fitting TRBD1. The CDR3 extends over 15 amino acids. Per germline, CDR1 SGHTA and CDR2 FQGTGA. J lost 6 bases, V lost 1 base, and 6 bases had no gene match. Here the CDR3 reads CASSLIGGQVNEQFF. Written as DNA, the CDR3 is TGTGCCAGCAGCTTAATAGGGGGCCAGGTCAATGAGCAGTTCTTC.

In DNA, the CDR3 is TGTGCCAGCAGCTTATTTTCTGGACAGGGGGCGGAACAGCCCCAGCATTTT. Translation gives CASSLFSGQGAEQPQHF. The chain links TRBV5-6 to TRBJ1-5; 11 nucleotides align to TRBD1. Germline loops: CDR1 SGHDT, CDR2 YYEEEE. CDR3 length equals 17 residues. The ends lost 2 bases at V and 7 bases at J; junction bases unmatched: 11.

This clone was observed once. Distinct nucleotide sequences in the sample also encode this CDR3. The J gene is TRBJ2-1, the V gene TRBV9; TRBD2 matches 9 bases. Per germline, CDR1 SGDLS and CDR2 YYNGEE. V lost 0 bases to trimming and J lost 2 bases; unmatched junction nucleotides: 0. CDR3 length equals 15 residues. In DNA form, the CDR3 reads TGTGCCAGCAGCGTAGGCGGGGGGGCCTACAATGAGCAGTTCTTC. Protein sequence: CASSVGGGAYNEQFF.

The chain joins TRBV20-1 to TRBJ1-5; tentative D call: TRBD1 (5 bases). The CDR3 loop spans 15 amino acids. V was clipped by 3 bases and J by 5 bases, with 17 bases between them. The germline V gene encodes CDR1 DFQATT and CDR2 SNEGSKA (reference sequence). CDR3 region: CSASPLGAQDQPQHF. The CDR3 DNA sequence: TGCAGTGCTAGTCCTTTAGGGGCCCAAGATCAGCCCCAGCATTTT.

V gene TRBV28 combines with J gene TRBJ2-7; possibly TRBD1 for D (6 bases). The CDR3 consists of 15 residues. In germline, CDR1 is MDHEN, CDR2 SYDVKM. Trimming pared 7 bases from V and 0 bases from J, leaving 16 bases between. The CDR3 DNA follows: TGTGCCAGCACTCAAGGGCAGGGGATCTCCTACGAGCAGTACTTC. Residues: CASTQGQGISYEQYF.

J is TRBJ1-5 and V is TRBV28; no definite D call. Germline V gene data show CDR1 as MDHEN and CDR2 as SYDVKM. V was cut by 2 bases and J by 6 bases, with 14 bases left in between. The CDR3 length is 15 residues. CDR3 nucleotides: TGTGCCAGCAGTTTACCGACACCCGAGGGTCAGCCCCAGCATTTT. It translates to CASSLPTPEGQPQHF.

Written as DNA, the CDR3 is TGTGCCAGCATAGCGGGACAGGGGGTGGTGAGCAATCAGCCCCAGCATTTT. It yields the protein CASIAGQGVVSNQPQHF. The chain couples TRBV28 to TRBJ1-5, with 11 bases identical to TRBD1. The CDR3 has 17 amino acids. Germline V CDR1 and CDR2: MDHEN, SYDVKM. Trimming removed 7 bases from V and 1 base from J; junction bases left unmatched: 9.

The V and J genes are TRBV4-3 and TRBJ2-7; 7 positions agree with TRBD2. The germline V gene encodes CDR1 LGHNA and CDR2 YSLEER. The ends lost 1 base at V and 5 bases at J; junction bases unmatched: 5. The CDR3 has 14 residues. Here the CDR3 reads CASSQGPAGDEQYF. In DNA, the CDR3 is TGCGCCAGCAGCCAAGGGCCGGCGGGGGACGAGCAGTACTTC.

The V and J genes are TRBV6-5 and TRBJ2-5, with 7 bases identical to TRBD1. Germline V CDR1 and CDR2: MNHEY, SVGAGI. The CDR3 is made up of 14 amino acids. With 0 bases clipped from V and 4 bases from J, the junction kept 2 bases outside the gene matches. CDR3 sequence reads: CASSYSYRGETQYF. The DNA for the CDR3 is TGTGCCAGCAGTTACTCGTACAGGGGAGAGACCCAGTACTTC.

The CDR3 DNA sequence: TGTGCCAGCAGCTTCTTCCGGACAGGCCGTTCTAGCACAGATACGCAGTATTTT. Translation gives CASSFFRTGRSSTDTQYF. The chain employs TRBV5-6 and TRBJ2-3, with 7 positions matching TRBD1. After removal of 2 bases from V and 0 bases from J, the junction contained 12 bases not matched to a gene. The germline CDR1 and CDR2 sequences are SGHDT and YYEEEE. The CDR3 is 18 amino acids.